Presented here are 31 T cell receptor beta chains from one specimen sequenced in a study of shared clonotypes between healthy human individuals. Profiled with immunoSEQ multiplex PCR; TCRdb holds only in-frame clones, not every one. The table lists 650,000 to 800,000 clones, 72% of them singletons, with 1.8% in the top ten. The source material was memory CD4+ T cells sorted from blood. The subset was: CD45RA-negative fraction. The receptors shown here come from a woman between 25 and 40 years old in good health.

The genes are TRBV7-9 and TRBJ1-1, with unresolved D. The V and J ends lost 2 bases and 5 bases respectively, with 12 bases between them. The CDR3 is 14 amino acids. The V gene's germline CDR1 is SEHNR and CDR2 FQNEAQ (reference sequence). The CDR3 region is CASSLLGSSTEAFF. CDR3 nucleotide sequence: TGTGCCAGCAGCTTACTGGGAAGCAGTACTGAAGCTTTCTTT.

V usage is TRBV5-6 and J usage is TRBJ1-1, with D tentatively TRBD1 (5 bases). CDR1 and CDR2 (germline): SGHDT, YYEEEE. This CDR3 is 14 amino acids long. V was trimmed by 4 bases and J by 7 bases, leaving 17 bases between them. The CDR3 sequence is CASSPYDTRGEAFF. The CDR3 coding sequence is TGTGCCAGCAGCCCGTACGATACTAGGGGTGAAGCTTTCTTT.

This chain links TRBV7-3 with TRBJ2-2; tentatively, D is TRBD1 or TRBD2 (5 bases each). V lost 5 bases to trimming and J lost 2 bases, with 12 bases between them. CDR1 is SGHTA, CDR2 FQGTGA, per germline. The CDR3 loop spans 15 amino acids. Here the CDR3 DNA reads TGTGCCAGCAGCCCCGGGACCAGAAACACCGGGGAGCTGTTTTTT. Translated: CASSPGTRNTGELFF.

The chain joins TRBV19 to TRBJ2-1; 8 bases map to TRBD2. Trimming at V came to 5 bases and at J to 8 bases, leaving 8 bases not matched to a gene. Germline V CDR1 and CDR2: LNHDA, SQIVND (reference sequence). The CDR3 spans 14 residues. Written as DNA, the CDR3 is TGTGCCAGTAGTGTGCAGGGACTAGTCGATGAGCAGTTCTTC. It translates to CASSVQGLVDEQFF.

This rearrangement joins TRBV6-6 to TRBJ2-3, with 8 nucleotides matching TRBD2. The germline gives CDR1 MNHNY, CDR2 SVGAGI (reference sequence). With V trimmed by 8 bases and J by 0 bases, 7 bases remained unmatched. This CDR3 comprises 15 residues. The DNA for the CDR3 is TGTGCCAGCTGCGAGCGGGGGACTAGCACAGATACGCAGTATTTT. It codes for CASCERGTSTDTQYF.

The chain carries TRBV29-1 and TRBJ2-2; no definite D call. Trimming cost V 4 bases and J 3 bases, with 6 bases left between them. This CDR3 contains 12 residues. Germline V gene lookup returns CDR1 SQVTM and CDR2 ANQGSEA. CDR3 loop: CSVVQYTGELFF. DNA for the CDR3: TGCAGCGTTGTACAGTACACCGGGGAGCTGTTTTTT.

The V and J genes are TRBV28 and TRBJ2-7; TRBD1 might be the D (5 bases). V lost 5 bases, J lost 0 bases, and 8 bases lay in between. CDR3 size: 13 residues. Germline lookup yields CDR1 MDHEN and CDR2 SYDVKM. CDR3 DNA sequence: TGTGCCAGCAGTCAAGGGGCCTCCTACGAGCAGTACTTC. Its translation is CASSQGASYEQYF.

The rearrangement links TRBV19 to TRBJ2-7, with TRBD2 identical over 9 bases. Germline V gene data show CDR1 as LNHDA and CDR2 as SQIVND (reference sequence). Trimming cost V 4 bases and J 5 bases; bases outside gene matches: 9. The CDR3 is 15 amino acids. The CDR3 sequence is CASSSRSGRGNEQYF. The CDR3 nucleotides are TGTGCCAGTAGTAGTCGTAGCGGGAGAGGTAACGAGCAGTACTTC. Based on the CDR3 plus reference TRBV19 and TRBJ2-7, the full variable domain is DGGITQSPKYLFRKEGQNVTLSCEQNLNHDAMYWYRQDPGQGLRLIYYSQIVNDFQKGDIAEGYSVSREKKESFPLTVTSAQKNPTAFYLCASSSRSGRGNEQYFGPGTRLTVT.

The chain recombines TRBV7-9 with TRBJ1-3; possibly TRBD1 for D (5 bases). V lost 5 bases and J lost 4, with 18 bases in between. Germline loops: CDR1 SEHNR, CDR2 FQNEAQ (reference sequence). The CDR3 loop spans 16 amino acids. CDR3 sequence reads: CASSPRAGRKGNTIYF. In DNA form, the CDR3 reads TGTGCCAGCAGCCCTCGGGCAGGGCGAAAGGGAAACACCATATATTTT.

This clone turned up a few times. V gene TRBV9 combines with J gene TRBJ2-1; no firm D call. From germline, CDR1 is SGDLS and CDR2 YYNGEE. V gave up 5 bases and J gave up 0 bases, with 15 bases separating them. The CDR3 sequence is 16 residues long. The CDR3 is CASRWVGVSSYNEQFF. The CDR3 DNA reads TGTGCCAGCAGGTGGGTTGGGGTAAGCTCCTACAATGAGCAGTTCTTC.

V and J are TRBV28 and TRBJ2-7; 7 bases are a match to TRBD1. This CDR3 has 12 residues. Germline loops: CDR1 MDHEN, CDR2 SYDVKM. J lost 2 bases, V lost 7 bases, and 2 bases had no gene match. DNA for the CDR3: TGTGCCAGCATAGGGACAGCCTACGAGCAGTACTTC. Its translation is CASIGTAYEQYF.

The chain carries TRBV29-1 and TRBJ2-1; 10 nucleotides agree with TRBD1. After removal of 7 bases from V and 7 bases from J, the junction contained 7 bases not matched to a gene. Germline V gene data show CDR1 as SQVTM and CDR2 as ANQGSEA. The CDR3 has 13 amino acids. CDR3 nucleotide sequence: TGCAGCGCGAGACAGGGGGCTCTGAATGAGCAGTTCTTC. Translated, it gives CSARQGALNEQFF.

This sequence joins TRBV9 and TRBJ2-3, with TRBD2 matching over 11 bases. Trimming cost V 0 bases and J 6 bases; bases outside gene matches: 9. The CDR3 has 17 residues. The germline gives CDR1 SGDLS, CDR2 YYNGEE. CDR3 residues: CASSVGGTSGSEDTQYF. CDR3 nucleotide sequence: TGTGCCAGCAGCGTAGGAGGTACTAGCGGGAGTGAGGATACGCAGTATTTT. Filled out from reference TRBV9 and TRBJ2-3, the complete variable domain reads DSGVTQTPKHLITATGQRVTLRCSPRSGDLSVYWYQQSLDQGLQFLIQYYNGEERAKGNILERFSAQQFPDLHSELNLSSLELGDSALYFCASSVGGTSGSEDTQYFGPGTRLTVL.

The chain employs TRBV4-2 and TRBJ2-3, with 9 bases identical to TRBD2. There are 19 residues in the CDR3. Trimming took 0 bases from V and 5 from J; bases not matched to a gene: 15. CDR1 and CDR2 from the germline V gene are LGHNA and YNFKEQ. CDR3 sequence: CASSQDRVVAGVRGDTQYF. CDR3 in DNA: TGTGCCAGCAGCCAAGATCGGGTGGTAGCGGGAGTTCGGGGAGATACGCAGTATTTT.

This clone has only a few counts. The rearrangement uses TRBV28 and TRBJ2-3; D may be TRBD2 (6 bases). The V and J ends lost 5 bases and 1 base respectively, with 19 bases between them. The CDR3 covers 17 residues. Germline loops: CDR1 MDHEN, CDR2 SYDVKM. The CDR3 DNA reads as TGTGCCAGCAGTAAAGCCGGTGCGGGGCATCGCACAGATACGCAGTATTTT. Amino acid sequence: CASSKAGAGHRTDTQYF. The complete variable domain, with remaining parts taken from reference TRBV28 and TRBJ2-3, reads DVKVTQSSRYLVKRTGEKVFLECVQDMDHENMFWYRQDPGLGLRLIYFSYDVKMKEKGDIPEGYSVSREKKERFSLILESASTNQTSMYLCASSKAGAGHRTDTQYFGPGTRLTVL.

J is TRBJ2-3 and V is TRBV7-2; possible D gene TRBD2, 5 bases. In germline, CDR1 is SGHTA, CDR2 FQGNSA. The CDR3 contains 15 residues. V was trimmed by 1 base and J by 2 bases, leaving 10 bases between them. In DNA form, the CDR3 reads TGTGCCAGCAGCTTAGGCACGGGAACCACAGATACGCAGTATTTT. Translated: CASSLGTGTTDTQYF.

The chain links TRBV4-1 to TRBJ1-4; D is ambiguous. V lost 0 bases, J lost 8 bases, and 16 bases lay in between. Germline V gene sequence: CDR1 MGHRA, CDR2 YSYEKL. The CDR3 totals 16 residues. CDR3 in amino acids: CASSQDIRAGIEKLFF. In DNA, the CDR3 is TGCGCCAGCAGCCAAGATATTCGGGCCGGGATAGAAAAACTGTTTTTT.

As for this clone: Other DNA sequences in the sample encode the same CDR3. The chain has TRBV12-5 and TRBJ2-1; 14 bases align to TRBD2. The CDR3 extends over 15 amino acids. Germline CDR1 and CDR2: LGHNT and FRNRAP. Trimming took 6 bases from V and 9 from J; bases not matched to a gene: 7. CDR3 bases: TGTGCTAGTGGGCCCGGGACTAGCGGGAGAGGTGAGCAGTTCTTC. Protein: CASGPGTSGRGEQFF.

The rearrangement links TRBV30 to TRBJ2-5; D is perhaps TRBD1 (5 bases). The V gene's germline CDR1 is GTSNPN and CDR2 SVGIG (reference sequence). V lost 1 base to trimming and J lost 7 bases, with 16 bases between them. This CDR3 spans 14 amino acids. The CDR3 DNA reads as TGTGCCTGGAGTGGGGCCAGGGCCTCAGGGACCCAGTACTTC. Its protein is CAWSGARASGTQYF.

The chain carries TRBV7-8 and TRBJ2-2; D not resolved. CDR3 length: 13 residues. Germline CDR1 and CDR2: SGHVS and FQNEAQ. The V end lost 0 bases, the J end lost 8 bases, and 7 bases lay between the germline ends. CDR3 sequence: CASSLARTGELFF. Written as DNA, the CDR3 is TGTGCCAGCAGCTTAGCGAGAACGGGGGAGCTGTTTTTT.

In this sample, this clone turned up a few times. V and J are TRBV7-3 and TRBJ2-1; no definite D call. Per the germline V gene, CDR1 is SGHTA and CDR2 is FQGTGA. The CDR3 covers 13 residues. Trimming stripped 5 bases from V and 5 bases from J, with 10 bases between. In DNA form, the CDR3 reads TGTGCCAGCAGCCCGCACTTGGACAATGAGCAGTTCTTC. Its protein is CASSPHLDNEQFF.

This chain links TRBV7-9 with TRBJ1-4; TRBD1 agrees at 9 bases. The ends lost 2 bases at V and 11 bases at J; junction bases unmatched: 9. CDR1 and CDR2 (germline): SEHNR, FQNEAQ (reference sequence). The CDR3 sequence is 15 residues long. CDR3 nucleotides: TGTGCCAGCAGCTTAAGGACAGGGGAGGAGGCGAAACTGTTTTTT. Translation gives CASSLRTGEEAKLFF.

This chain links TRBV28 with TRBJ2-3, with D unclear. Trimming pared 4 bases from V and 7 bases from J, leaving 9 bases between. The V gene's germline CDR1 is MDHEN and CDR2 SYDVKM. The CDR3 extends over 12 amino acids. CDR3 nucleotide sequence: TGTGCCAGCAGTTCGTCCTCAAATACGCAGTATTTT. It encodes CASSSSSNTQYF.

This clone was counted a few times. The chain employs TRBV11-2 and TRBJ2-7; 8 bases are a match to TRBD1. The trim removed 4 bases at V and 6 bases at J, leaving 5 bases unmatched. The germline V gene has CDR1 SGHAT and CDR2 FQNNGV. CDR3 length: 13 amino acids. The CDR3 DNA reads TGTGCCAGCAGCTATCAACAGGGGGGCGAGCAGTACTTC. Its protein product is CASSYQQGGEQYF.

The chain joins TRBV11-3 to TRBJ2-1, with 8 nucleotides matching TRBD2. The CDR3 covers 16 residues. Germline V gives CDR1 SGHNT, CDR2 YENEEA. Germline trimming cut 6 bases from V and 6 bases from J; bases unmatched to any gene: 13. CDR3 sequence reads: CASSSVAGRFVNEQFF. In DNA form, the CDR3 reads TGTGCCAGCAGTTCAGTAGCGGGAAGGTTTGTCAATGAGCAGTTCTTC. The full variable domain, rest sourced from reference TRBV11-3 and TRBJ2-1, is EAGVVQSPRYKIIEKKQPVAFWCNPISGHNTLYWYLQNLGQGPELLIRYENEEAVDDSQLPKDRFSAERLKGVDSTLKIQPAELGDSAVYLCASSSVAGRFVNEQFFGPGTRLTVL.

The CDR3 DNA reads as TGCGCCAGCAGCCAAAATCAGTTTTCCTCTAACACAGATACGCAGTATTTT. This codes for CASSQNQFSSNTDTQYF. This chain uses TRBV4-1 with TRBJ2-3, with D uncertain. Germline V CDR1 and CDR2: MGHRA, YSYEKL. The ends were cut back, 2 bases at V and 2 bases at J, with 17 bases in the middle. CDR3 length equals 17 residues.

The rearrangement uses TRBV19 and TRBJ1-1; D uncertain. In germline, CDR1 is LNHDA, CDR2 SQIVND (reference sequence). V was pared by 3 bases and J by 5 bases, with 7 bases between. The CDR3 has 12 amino acids. The DNA for the CDR3 is TGTGCCAGTAGTATTACTAGGACTGAAGCTTTCTTT. This codes for CASSITRTEAFF.

This clone was detected many times. The CDR3: CASSSFLEQSIYGYTF. As DNA, the CDR3 is TGTGCCAGCAGCTCCTTCCTTGAACAGAGTATCTATGGCTACACCTTC. V is TRBV7-2 and J is TRBJ1-2, with D unresolved. This CDR3 has 16 amino acids. V shed 4 bases and J shed 4 bases, with 19 bases lying between them. The germline V gene encodes CDR1 SGHTA and CDR2 FQGNSA.

The chain joins TRBV28 to TRBJ1-2; D remains ambiguous. The V gene's germline CDR1 is MDHEN and CDR2 SYDVKM. The CDR3 is 14 amino acids. Between the trimmed V and J ends, which lost 5 bases and 7 bases, there was a span of 17 bases. The CDR3 DNA follows: TGTGCCAGCAGTATATACCCCGGGATGGCTGGCTACACCTTC. Translated, it gives CASSIYPGMAGYTF.

The V and J genes are TRBV5-6 and TRBJ2-5; 7 nucleotides align to TRBD1. The DNA end lines up better with TRBJ2-7; the J call may be wrong. This CDR3 has 15 amino acids. Germline V gene sequence: CDR1 SGHDT, CDR2 YYEEEE. CDR3 nucleotide sequence: TGTGCCAGCAGCGAGACGGACAGGCCCCCCTACGAGCAGTACTTC. It is translated as CASSETDRPPYEQYF.

V and J are TRBV6-6 and TRBJ2-7; the D is unclear. The V gene's germline CDR1 is MNHNY and CDR2 SVGAGI (reference sequence). V gave up 2 bases and J gave up 5 bases, with 10 bases separating them. The CDR3 consists of 13 residues. The CDR3, as DNA: TGTGCCAGCAGTTACGCGGTGGTAAACGAGCAGTACTTC. It is translated as CASSYAVVNEQYF.